A single T cell receptor (beta chain) is shown here with its context. Its antigen is still unknown. Other DNA sequences from this sample encode an identical CDR3 as well. Repertoires were generated with immunoSEQ multiplex PCR, while TCRdb's copy carries only in-frame clones and drops some. The sample has about 6,700 clones, around 61% seen once. The data belong to a study of CD4+ T cells in melanoma. Study-level results: Neoantigen-specific CD4+ T cells in melanoma reportedly had diverse differentiation states. CD8+ T cell, macrophage and B cell function reportedly correlated with neoantigen-specific CD4+ T cells.

The TCR comes from a human donor with melanoma. Sequencing was carried out using cells from a culture (not recorded whether cultured in vitro).

The CDR3 nucleotides are TGTGCCAGCAGCGTAGGTACAGATACGCAGTATTTT. Its protein is CASSVGTDTQYF. The chain links TRBV9 to TRBJ2-3; D call uncertain. Looked up from germline, CDR1 is SGDLS and CDR2 is YYNGEE. Trimming removed 0 bases from V and 3 bases from J, with 2 bases in between. The CDR3 sequence is 12 residues long.